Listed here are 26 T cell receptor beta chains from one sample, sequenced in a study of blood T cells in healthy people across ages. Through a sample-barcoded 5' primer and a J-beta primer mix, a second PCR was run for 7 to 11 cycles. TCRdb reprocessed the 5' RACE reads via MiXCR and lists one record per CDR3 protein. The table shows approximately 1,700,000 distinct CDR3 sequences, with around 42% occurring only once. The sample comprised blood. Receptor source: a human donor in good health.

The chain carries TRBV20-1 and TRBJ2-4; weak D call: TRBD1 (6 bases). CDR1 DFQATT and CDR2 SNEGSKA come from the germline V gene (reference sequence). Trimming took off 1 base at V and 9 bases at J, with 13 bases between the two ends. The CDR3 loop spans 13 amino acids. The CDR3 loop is CSARGEQGIIQYF. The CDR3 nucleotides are TGCAGTGCTAGAGGCGAGCAGGGGATCATTCAGTACTTC.

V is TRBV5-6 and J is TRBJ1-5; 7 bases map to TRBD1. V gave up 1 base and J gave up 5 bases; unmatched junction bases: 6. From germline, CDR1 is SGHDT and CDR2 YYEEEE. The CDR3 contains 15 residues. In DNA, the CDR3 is TGTGCCAGCAGCTTGAACAGGGGTTGGGATCAGCCCCAGCATTTT. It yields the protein CASSLNRGWDQPQHF.

CDR3 in amino acids: CASSVVPEVSSGNTIYF. DNA of the CDR3: TGTGCCAGCAGCGTTGTCCCAGAAGTAAGCTCTGGAAACACCATATATTTT. This chain links TRBV9 with TRBJ1-3; D is ambiguous. Germline assignment: CDR1 SGDLS and CDR2 YYNGEE. V lost 2 bases and J 0 bases, leaving 15 bases between the germline ends. The CDR3 runs to 17 residues.

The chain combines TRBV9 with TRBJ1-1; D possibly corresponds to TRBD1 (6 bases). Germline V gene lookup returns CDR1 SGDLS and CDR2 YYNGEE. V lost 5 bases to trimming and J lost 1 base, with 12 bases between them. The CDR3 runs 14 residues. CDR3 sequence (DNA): TGTGCCAGCAGTAAGGGGACAAAGAACACTGAAGCTTTCTTT. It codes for CASSKGTKNTEAFF.

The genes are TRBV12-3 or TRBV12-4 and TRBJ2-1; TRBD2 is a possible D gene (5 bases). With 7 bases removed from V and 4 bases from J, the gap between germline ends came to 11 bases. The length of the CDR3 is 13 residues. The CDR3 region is CASIGRGYNEQFF. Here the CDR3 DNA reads TGTGCCAGCATTGGGAGAGGATACAATGAGCAGTTCTTC.

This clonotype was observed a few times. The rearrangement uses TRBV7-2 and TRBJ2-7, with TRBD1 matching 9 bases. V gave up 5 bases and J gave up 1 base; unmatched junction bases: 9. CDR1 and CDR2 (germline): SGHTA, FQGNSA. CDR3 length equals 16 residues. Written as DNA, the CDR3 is TGTGCCAGCAGCGCCCAGACAGGGGGTTCTTCCTACGAGCAGTACTTC. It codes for CASSAQTGGSSYEQYF.

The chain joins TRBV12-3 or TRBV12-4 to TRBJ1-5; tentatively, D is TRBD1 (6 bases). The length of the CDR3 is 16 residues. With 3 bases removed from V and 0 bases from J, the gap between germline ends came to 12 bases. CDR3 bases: TGTGCCAGCAGTTTCGGGGGGCGGTATAGCAATCAGCCCCAGCATTTT. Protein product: CASSFGGRYSNQPQHF.

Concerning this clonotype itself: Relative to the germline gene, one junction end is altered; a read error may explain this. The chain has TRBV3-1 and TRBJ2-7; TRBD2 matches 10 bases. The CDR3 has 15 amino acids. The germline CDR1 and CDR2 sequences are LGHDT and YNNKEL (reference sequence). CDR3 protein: CASSLMRLAGYGQYF. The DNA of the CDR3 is TGTGCCAGCAGCCTAATGAGACTAGCGGGCTACGGGCAGTACTTC.

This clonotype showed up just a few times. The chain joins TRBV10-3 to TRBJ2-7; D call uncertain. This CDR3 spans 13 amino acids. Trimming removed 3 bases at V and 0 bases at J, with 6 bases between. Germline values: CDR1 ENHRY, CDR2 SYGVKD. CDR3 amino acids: CAISDYPSYEQYF. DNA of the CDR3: TGTGCCATCAGTGATTACCCCTCCTACGAGCAGTACTTC.

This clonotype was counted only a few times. In nucleotides, the CDR3 is TGTGCCAGCAGTTTAGCCGGCTTCGAAAACATTCAGTACTTC. Protein: CASSLAGFENIQYF. This chain uses TRBV28 with TRBJ2-4; D is ambiguous. Germline CDR1 and CDR2: MDHEN and SYDVKM. V was cut by 2 bases and J by 5 bases, with 10 bases left in between. The CDR3 has 14 amino acids.

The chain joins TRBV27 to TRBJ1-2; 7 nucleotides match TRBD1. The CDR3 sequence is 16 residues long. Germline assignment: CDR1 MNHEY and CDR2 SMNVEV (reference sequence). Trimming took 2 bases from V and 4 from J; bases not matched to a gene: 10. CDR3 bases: TGTGCCAGCAGTTTAGGCAGGGGGGATCGTCGCTATGGCTACACCTTC. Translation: CASSLGRGDRRYGYTF.

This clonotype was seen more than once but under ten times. The CDR3 reads CATSDTQSYEQYF. As DNA, the CDR3 is TGTGCCACCAGTGATACACAGAGCTACGAGCAGTACTTC. The rearrangement uses TRBV24-1 and TRBJ2-4; D unclear. TRBJ2-7 explains the end of the DNA better; the J call may be wrong. The CDR3 consists of 13 residues. The germline V gene has CDR1 KGHDR and CDR2 SFDVKD.

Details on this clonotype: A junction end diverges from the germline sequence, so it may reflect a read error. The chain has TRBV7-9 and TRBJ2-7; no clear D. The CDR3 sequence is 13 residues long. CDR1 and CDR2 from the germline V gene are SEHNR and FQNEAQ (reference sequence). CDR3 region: CASSPPSSDEQYF. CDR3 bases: TGTGCCAGCAGCCCACCAAGCTCCGACGAGCAGTACTTC.

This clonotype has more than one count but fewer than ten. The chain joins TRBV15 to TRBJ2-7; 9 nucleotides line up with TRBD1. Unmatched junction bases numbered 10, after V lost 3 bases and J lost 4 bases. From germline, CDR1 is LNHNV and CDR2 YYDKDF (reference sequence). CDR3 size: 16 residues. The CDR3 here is CATSSGRDRDIYEQYF. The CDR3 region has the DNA TGTGCCACCAGCAGTGGCCGGGACAGGGACATTTACGAGCAGTACTTC.

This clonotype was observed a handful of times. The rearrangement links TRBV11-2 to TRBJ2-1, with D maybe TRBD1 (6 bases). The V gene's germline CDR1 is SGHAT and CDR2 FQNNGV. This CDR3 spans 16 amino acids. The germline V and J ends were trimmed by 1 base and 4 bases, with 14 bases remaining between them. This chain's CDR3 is CASSLGPGEGYNEQFF. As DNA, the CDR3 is TGTGCCAGCAGCTTAGGCCCAGGGGAAGGTTACAATGAGCAGTTCTTC. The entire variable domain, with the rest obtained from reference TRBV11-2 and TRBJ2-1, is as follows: EAGVAQSPRYKIIEKRQSVAFWCNPISGHATLYWYQQILGQGPKLLIQFQNNGVVDDSQLPKDRFSAERLKGVDSTLKIQPAKLEDSAVYLCASSLGPGEGYNEQFFGPGTRLTVL.

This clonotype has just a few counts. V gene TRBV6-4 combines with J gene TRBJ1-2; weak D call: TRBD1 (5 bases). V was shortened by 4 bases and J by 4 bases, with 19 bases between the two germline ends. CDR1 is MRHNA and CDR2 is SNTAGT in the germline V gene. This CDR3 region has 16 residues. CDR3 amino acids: CASSVLPGNFGYGYTF. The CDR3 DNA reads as TGTGCCAGCAGTGTCCTTCCAGGGAATTTCGGCTATGGCTACACCTTC.

CDR3 in amino acids: CASSLVGGSNLYEQYF. Written as DNA, the CDR3 is TGTGCCAGCAGCTTAGTTGGGGGATCAAATCTTTACGAGCAGTACTTC. J is TRBJ2-4 and V is TRBV7-9; D could derive from TRBD1 or TRBD2 (5 bases each). The last part of the DNA fits TRBJ2-7 better; the J call may be wrong. This CDR3 is 16 amino acids long. The germline V gene encodes CDR1 SEHNR and CDR2 FQNEAQ (reference sequence).

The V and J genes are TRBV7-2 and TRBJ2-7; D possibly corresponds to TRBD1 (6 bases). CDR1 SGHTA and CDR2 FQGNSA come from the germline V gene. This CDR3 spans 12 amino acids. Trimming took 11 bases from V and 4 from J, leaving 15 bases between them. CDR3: CAQGRGSYEQYF. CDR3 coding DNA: TGTGCCCAGGGCAGGGGTAGTTACGAGCAGTACTTC.

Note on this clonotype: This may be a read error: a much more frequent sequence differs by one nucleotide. The CDR3 is CSVDGSSYNEQYF. The CDR3 DNA is TGCAGCGTTGATGGTAGCTCCTACAATGAGCAGTACTTC. This chain links TRBV29-1 with TRBJ2-1; the D is unclear. The J call may be mistaken, given a closer DNA end match to TRBJ2-7. The germline V gene encodes CDR1 SQVTM and CDR2 ANQGSEA. This CDR3 has 13 residues.

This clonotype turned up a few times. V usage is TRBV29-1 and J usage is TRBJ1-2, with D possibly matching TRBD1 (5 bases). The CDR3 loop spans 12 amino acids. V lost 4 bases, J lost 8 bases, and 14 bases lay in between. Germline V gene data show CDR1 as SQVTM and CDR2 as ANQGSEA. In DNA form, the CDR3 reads TGCAGCGTTGGTATAGGGGTGATAGGCTACACCTTC. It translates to CSVGIGVIGYTF.

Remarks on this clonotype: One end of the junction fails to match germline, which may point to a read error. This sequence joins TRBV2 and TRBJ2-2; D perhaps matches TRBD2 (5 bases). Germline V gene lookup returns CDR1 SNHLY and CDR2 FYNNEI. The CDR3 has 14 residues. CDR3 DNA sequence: TGTGCCAGCAGTGAAAGGCAGAACACCGGGGAGCTGGTTTTT. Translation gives CASSERQNTGELVF. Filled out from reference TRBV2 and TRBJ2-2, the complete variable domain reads EPEVTQTPSHQVTQMGQEVILRCVPISNHLYFYWYRQILGQKVEFLVSFYNNEISEKSEIFDDQFSVERPDGSNFTLKIRSTKLEDSAMYFCASSERQNTGELVFGEGSRLTVL.

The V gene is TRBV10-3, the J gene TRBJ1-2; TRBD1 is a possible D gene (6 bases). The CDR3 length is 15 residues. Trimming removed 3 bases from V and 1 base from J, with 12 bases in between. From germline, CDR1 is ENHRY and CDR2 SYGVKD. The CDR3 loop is CAISDRTVLNYGYTF. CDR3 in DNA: TGTGCCATCAGTGATAGGACAGTTCTTAACTATGGCTACACCTTC.

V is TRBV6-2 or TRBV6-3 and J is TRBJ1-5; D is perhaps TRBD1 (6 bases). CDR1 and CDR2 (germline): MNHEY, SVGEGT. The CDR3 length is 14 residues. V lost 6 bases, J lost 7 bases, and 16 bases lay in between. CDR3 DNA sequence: TGTGCCAGCAGGAGTGTTGGGGGCGGCCAGCCCCAGCATTTT. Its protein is CASRSVGGGQPQHF.

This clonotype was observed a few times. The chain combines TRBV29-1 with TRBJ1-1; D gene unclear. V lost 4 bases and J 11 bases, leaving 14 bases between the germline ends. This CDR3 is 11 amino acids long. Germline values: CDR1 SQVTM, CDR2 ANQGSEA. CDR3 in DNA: TGCAGCGTTGTTCGGGGATTGGGGGCTTTCTTT. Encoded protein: CSVVRGLGAFF.

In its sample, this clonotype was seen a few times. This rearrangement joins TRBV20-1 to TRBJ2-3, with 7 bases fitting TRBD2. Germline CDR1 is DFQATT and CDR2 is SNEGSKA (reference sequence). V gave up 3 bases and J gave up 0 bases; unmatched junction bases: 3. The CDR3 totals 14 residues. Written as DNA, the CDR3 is TGCAGTGCTAGGGGGGGGGGTAGCACAGATACGCAGTATTTT. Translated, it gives CSARGGGSTDTQYF.

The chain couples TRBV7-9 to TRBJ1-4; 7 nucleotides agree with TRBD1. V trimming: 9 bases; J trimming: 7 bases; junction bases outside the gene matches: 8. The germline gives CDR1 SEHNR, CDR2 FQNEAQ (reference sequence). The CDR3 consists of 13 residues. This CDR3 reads CARETGRGEKLFF. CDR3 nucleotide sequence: TGTGCCAGAGAGACAGGGCGGGGTGAAAAACTGTTTTTT.